This is a list of T cell receptor beta chains from one sample in a study of cytomegalovirus exposure and HLA in healthy donors. TCRdb keeps only in-frame clones here, not all; method: immunoSEQ multiplex PCR. The sample carries approximately 79,000 clones, 78% recorded once. The sequencing input was PBMCs. These receptor sequences come from a male donor in good health and CMV-seropositive. The CDR3 runs from the conserved cysteine through the conserved F or W. A D gene is named only where the DNA matches it firmly. A clone size is listed for some rows: how often the clone was seen (once, few, many), or a class if it is expanded.

TRBV6-5	TRBD2	once	TRBJ2-1	TGTGCCAGCAGTTACCCTAGCGGGGGGGCTGATGAGCAGTTCTTC	CASSYPSGGADEQFF
TRBV6-5	TRBD2	once	TRBJ2-1	TGTGCCAGCAGTTACTCGGGGGGGTATGAGCAGTTCTTC	CASSYSGGYEQFF
TRBV4-2	TRBD2	.	TRBJ2-1	TGTGCCAGCAGCCAAGATATGTGGACTAGCGGGGGAGGGCAGTTCTTC	CASSQDMWTSGGGQFF
TRBV29-1	.	.	TRBJ2-7	TGCAGCGTTGTACAGGCCAACTACGAGCAGTACTTC	CSVVQANYEQYF
TRBV6-5	TRBD1	.	TRBJ1-1	TGTGCCAGCAGTGGGACAGGGGGATCGAACACTGAAGCTTTCTTT	CASSGTGGSNTEAFF
TRBV5-3	.	.	TRBJ2-7	TGTGCCAGAAGCTTCCGGGACACACCCTACGAGCAGTACTTC	CARSFRDTPYEQYF
TRBV5-1	TRBD1	once	TRBJ1-1	TGCGCCAGCAGCTTGGGGCAGGGGGGCACTGAAGCTTTCTTT	CASSLGQGGTEAFF
TRBV28	.	.	TRBJ2-1	TGTGCCAGCAGTCCCGGGACTTGGGACTACAATGAGCAGTTCTTC	CASSPGTWDYNEQFF
TRBV29-1	.	.	TRBJ1-1	TGCAGCGTTGAAGAATTTACAATGAACACTGAAGCTTTCTTT	CSVEEFTMNTEAFF
TRBV6-5	TRBD1	once	TRBJ2-3	TGTGCCAGCAGTTACCTGGGGACAGGGAGTCCAGATACGCAGTATTTT	CASSYLGTGSPDTQYF
TRBV30	TRBD2	.	TRBJ2-7	TGTGCCTGGGGCCTAGCGGGAGTTAGTGAGCAGTACTTC	CAWGLAGVSEQYF
TRBV6-5	TRBD1	.	TRBJ1-2	TGTGCCGTTTCAGGGGGCCGGAGTCGCTATGGCTACACCTTC	CAVSGGRSRYGYTF
TRBV5-4	TRBD1	.	TRBJ1-6	TGTGCCAGCAGCGGGACAGATTCACCCCTCCACTTT	CASSGTDSPLHF
TRBV6-1	.	.	TRBJ2-7	TGTGCCAGCAGTGAAATCGTCGGAGATGAGGGTTGGTACGAGCAGTACTTC	CASSEIVGDEGWYEQYF
TRBV7-9	TRBD1	few	TRBJ1-1	TGTGCCAGCAGCTTACTCTTCGGACAGGCGGCTTTCTTT	CASSLLFGQAAFF
TRBV7-6	TRBD1	.	TRBJ2-7	TGTGCCAGCAGCTTAGCGCGAGGGGGCTACTCCTACGAGCAGTACTTC	CASSLARGGYSYEQYF
TRBV29-1	.	.	TRBJ2-7	TGCAGCGTTGAGGGAGACTCCTACGAGCAGTACTTC	CSVEGDSYEQYF
TRBV27	.	.	TRBJ2-7	TGTGCCAGCAGTTTTGGTGGGGGGGGCGCGTACGAGCAGTACTTC	CASSFGGGGAYEQYF
TRBV5-5	.	few	TRBJ1-1	TGTGCCAGCAGCCGGTGGCGGGACACTGAAGCTTTCTTT	CASSRWRDTEAFF
TRBV7-9	.	.	TRBJ2-6	TGTGCCAGCAGCCCGGGGGTCCTGACTTTC	CASSPGVLTF
TRBV7-2	TRBD1	.	TRBJ2-1	TGTGCCAGCAGCCTACAGGGACAGGGTACTGAGCAGTTCTTC	CASSLQGQGTEQFF
TRBV18	.	few	TRBJ1-2	TGTGCCAGCTCAGTGCAGGGTGAAGGCTATGGCTACACCTTC	CASSVQGEGYGYTF
TRBV18	.	.	TRBJ1-1	TGTGCCAGCTCACCACCGGAGGGAATGAACACTGAAGCTTTCTTT	CASSPPEGMNTEAFF
TRBV7-9	TRBD1	.	TRBJ2-5	TGTGCCAGCAGCTTAATGGGACAGGGCGTGGAGACCCAGTACTTC	CASSLMGQGVETQYF
TRBV7-6	.	.	TRBJ1-2	TGTGCCAGCAGCTTAGCTGACTCGGGGAACTATGGCTACACCTTC	CASSLADSGNYGYTF
TRBV18	.	.	TRBJ1-1	TGTGCCAGCTCACAAACTCCGGCGGGCCCCACGGGGACTGAAGCTTTCTTT	CASSQTPAGPTGTEAFF
TRBV11-2	.	once	TRBJ2-3	TGTGCCAGCAGCTTAGTTCCTAGCACAGATACGCAGTATTTT	CASSLVPSTDTQYF
TRBV10-3	TRBD2	.	TRBJ2-1	TGTGCCATCACAGCGGGAGGGAATTGGGCGGACAATGAGCAGTTCTTC	CAITAGGNWADNEQFF
TRBV9	TRBD2	.	TRBJ2-3	TGTGCCAGCAGCCCCGGAGGCGGGAGCGTCACAGATACGCAGTATTTT	CASSPGGGSVTDTQYF